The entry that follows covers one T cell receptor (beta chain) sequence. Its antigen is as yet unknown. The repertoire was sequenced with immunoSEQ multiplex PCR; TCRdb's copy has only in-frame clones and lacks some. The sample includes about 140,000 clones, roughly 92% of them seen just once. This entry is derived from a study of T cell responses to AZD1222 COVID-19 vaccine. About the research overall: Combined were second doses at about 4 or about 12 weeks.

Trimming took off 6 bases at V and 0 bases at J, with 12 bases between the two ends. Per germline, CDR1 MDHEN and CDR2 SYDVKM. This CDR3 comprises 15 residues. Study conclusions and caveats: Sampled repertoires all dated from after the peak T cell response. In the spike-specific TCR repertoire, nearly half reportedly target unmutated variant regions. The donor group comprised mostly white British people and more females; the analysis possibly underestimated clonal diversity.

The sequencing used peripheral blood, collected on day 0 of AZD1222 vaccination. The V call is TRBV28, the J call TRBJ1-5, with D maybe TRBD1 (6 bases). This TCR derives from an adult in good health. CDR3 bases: TGTGCCAGCAGGTTACAGGGTTATAGCAATCAGCCCCAGCATTTT. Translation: CASRLQGYSNQPQHF.